Following are 13 T cell receptor beta chains from one sample sequenced in a study of control samples from healthy donors and cancer patients. This table comes from immunoSEQ multiplex PCR, and its TCRdb copy is limited to in-frame clones, with some not included. The table records under 100,000 clones, roughly 89% of them present only once. Sequencing was done on a sample of PBMCs. The receptor source for this set is a woman aged 50 to 65 with colorectal cancer.

The rearrangement joins TRBV19 to TRBJ1-2; D is perhaps TRBD1 (5 bases). Per germline, CDR1 LNHDA and CDR2 SQIVND (reference sequence). V lost 5 bases, J lost 2 bases, and 12 bases lay in between. The CDR3 totals 14 residues. CDR3 DNA sequence: TGTGCCAGTAGTGCCGGGACCGAGAACTATGGCTACACCTTC. It translates to CASSAGTENYGYTF.

The V gene is TRBV5-1, the J gene TRBJ2-1; 13 positions match TRBD2. This CDR3 has 15 residues. CDR1 is SGHRS, CDR2 YFSETQ, per germline. Germline trimming cut 4 bases from V and 9 bases from J; bases unmatched to any gene: 7. In DNA, the CDR3 is TGCGCCAGCAGCCCGCGACTAGCGGGGGGCGGTGAGCAGTTCTTC. Protein product: CASSPRLAGGGEQFF.

This chain uses TRBV3-1 (or the pseudogene TRBV3-2) with TRBJ2-3; D is unclear. Germline CDR1 and CDR2: LGHDT and YNNKEL (reference sequence). V lost 4 bases, J lost 0 bases, and 8 bases lay in between. The CDR3 extends over 14 amino acids. CDR3 residues: CASSLRASTDTQYF. CDR3 nucleotides: TGTGCCAGCAGCCTCCGGGCGAGCACAGATACGCAGTATTTT.

The chain uses TRBV19 and TRBJ2-1; tentatively, D is TRBD2 (6 bases). V lost 9 bases and J lost 1, with 16 bases in between. This CDR3 contains 15 residues. Germline CDR1 reads LNHDA; CDR2 reads SQIVND (reference sequence). The CDR3, as DNA: TGTGCCAGCGGGGGTATTTACGGGTCCTACAATGAGCAGTTCTTC. It yields the protein CASGGIYGSYNEQFF.

This clone was counted once. V gene TRBV6-2 or TRBV6-3 combines with J gene TRBJ2-6, with no clear D. The ends were cut back, 6 bases at V and 0 bases at J, with 9 bases in the middle. The length of the CDR3 is 15 residues. Germline V gene lookup returns CDR1 MNHEY and CDR2 SVGEGT. The CDR3 reads CASSLGSSGANVLTF. The DNA for the CDR3 is TGTGCCAGCAGCCTAGGGTCCTCTGGGGCCAACGTCCTGACTTTC.

This clone has a handful of counts. The chain carries TRBV27 and TRBJ1-2, with D possibly being TRBD1 (5 bases). CDR3 length equals 14 residues. The germline V gene has CDR1 MNHEY and CDR2 SMNVEV (reference sequence). With 6 bases removed from V and 7 bases from J, the gap between germline ends came to 18 bases. The CDR3 nucleotides are TGTGCCAGCAGCCTGAGGGGCCGGGCGTCTGGCTACACCTTC. Protein: CASSLRGRASGYTF.

This chain connects TRBV7-3 to TRBJ1-1, with D hard to call. V was shortened by 5 bases and J by 1 base, with 8 bases between the two germline ends. The germline V gene encodes CDR1 SGHTA and CDR2 FQGTGA. The CDR3 spans 13 residues. CDR3 loop: CASSADGNTEAFF. CDR3 DNA: TGTGCCAGCAGCGCGGACGGGAACACTGAAGCTTTCTTT.

CDR3 protein: CASSLAVGTHYEQYV. In DNA form, the CDR3 reads TGTGCCAGCAGCCTGGCCGTTGGAACCCACTACGAGCAGTACGTC. The chain has TRBV7-2 and TRBJ2-7; no clear D gene. Germline CDR1 reads SGHTA; CDR2 reads FQGNSA. This CDR3 has 15 amino acids. V was clipped by 5 bases and J by 3 bases, with 17 bases between them.

The rearrangement uses TRBV28 and TRBJ1-3; 7 bases are a match to TRBD1. Per germline, CDR1 MDHEN and CDR2 SYDVKM. Trimming cost V 2 bases and J 2 bases; bases outside gene matches: 0. This CDR3 spans 14 amino acids. DNA of the CDR3: TGTGCCAGCAGTTTAGACAGGGCTGGAAACACCATATATTTT. Amino acid sequence: CASSLDRAGNTIYF.

The V and J genes are TRBV7-8 and TRBJ1-2; 11 bases fit TRBD1. CDR3 size: 15 residues. CDR1 and CDR2 (germline): SGHVS, FQNEAQ. V shed 4 bases, J shed 7 bases, and the junction held 8 bases outside the gene matches. As DNA, the CDR3 is TGTGCCAGCAGCTCGCGGACAGGGGGCGCTTCTGGCTACACCTTC. Its protein is CASSSRTGGASGYTF.

This chain connects TRBV12-3 or TRBV12-4 to TRBJ2-5, with 11 bases identical to TRBD1. V lost 8 bases, J lost 5 bases, and 1 base stayed unmatched. This CDR3 region has 12 residues. CDR3 loop: CASGDRGETQYF. The DNA for the CDR3 is TGTGCCAGCGGGGACAGGGGGGAGACCCAGTACTTC.

CDR3 DNA sequence: TGTGCCAGGGTGGGCAATCAGCCCCAGCATTTT. Translating it yields CARVGNQPQHF. The V gene is TRBV14, the J gene TRBJ1-5; D not resolved. Germline loops: CDR1 SGHDN, CDR2 FVKESK. The germline V and J ends were trimmed by 9 bases and 2 bases, with 5 bases remaining between them. The CDR3 has 11 residues.

The chain combines TRBV7-9 with TRBJ2-3, with 8 bases matching TRBD1. Germline values: CDR1 SEHNR, CDR2 FQNEAQ (reference sequence). The CDR3 is made up of 15 amino acids. The V and J ends lost 5 bases and 4 bases, in that order; junction bases with no gene match: 8. The CDR3 region is CASSPRQGTADTQYF. CDR3 in DNA: TGTGCCAGCAGCCCCCGACAGGGGACGGCAGATACGCAGTATTTT.